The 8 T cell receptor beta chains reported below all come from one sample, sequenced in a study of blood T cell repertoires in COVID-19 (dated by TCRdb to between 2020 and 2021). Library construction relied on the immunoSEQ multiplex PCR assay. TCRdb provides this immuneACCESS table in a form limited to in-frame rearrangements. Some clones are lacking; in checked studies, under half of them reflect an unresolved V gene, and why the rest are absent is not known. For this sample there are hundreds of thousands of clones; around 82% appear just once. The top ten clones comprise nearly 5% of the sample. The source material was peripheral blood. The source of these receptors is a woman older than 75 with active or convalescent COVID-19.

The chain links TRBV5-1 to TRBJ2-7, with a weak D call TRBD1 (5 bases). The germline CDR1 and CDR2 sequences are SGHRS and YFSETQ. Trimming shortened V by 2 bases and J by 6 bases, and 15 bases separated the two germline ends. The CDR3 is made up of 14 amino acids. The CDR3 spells CASSLEGGQPEQYF. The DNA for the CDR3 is TGCGCCAGCAGCTTAGAAGGCGGACAACCCGAGCAGTACTTC.

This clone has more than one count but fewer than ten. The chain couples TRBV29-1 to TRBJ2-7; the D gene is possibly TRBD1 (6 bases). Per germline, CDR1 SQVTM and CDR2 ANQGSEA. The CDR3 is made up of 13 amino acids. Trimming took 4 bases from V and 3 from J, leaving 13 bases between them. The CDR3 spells CSVVSRGGYEQYF. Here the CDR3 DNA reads TGCAGCGTTGTAAGCAGGGGTGGCTACGAGCAGTACTTC.

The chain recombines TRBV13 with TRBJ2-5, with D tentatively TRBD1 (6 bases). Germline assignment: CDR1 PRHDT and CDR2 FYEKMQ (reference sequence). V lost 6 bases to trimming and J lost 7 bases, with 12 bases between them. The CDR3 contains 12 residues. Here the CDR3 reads CASSRTEGTQYF. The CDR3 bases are TGTGCCAGCAGTAGGACAGAGGGGACCCAGTACTTC.

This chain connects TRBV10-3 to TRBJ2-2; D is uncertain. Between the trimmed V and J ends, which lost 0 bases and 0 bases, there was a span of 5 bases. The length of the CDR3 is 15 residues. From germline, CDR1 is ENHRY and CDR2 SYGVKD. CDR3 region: CAISESLPNTGELFF. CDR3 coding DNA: TGTGCCATCAGTGAGTCACTACCGAACACCGGGGAGCTGTTTTTT.

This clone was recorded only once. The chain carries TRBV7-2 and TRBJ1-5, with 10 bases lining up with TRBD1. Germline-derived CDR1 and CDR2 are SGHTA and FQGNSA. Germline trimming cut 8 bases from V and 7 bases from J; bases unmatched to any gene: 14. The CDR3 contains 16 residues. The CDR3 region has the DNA TGTGCCAGCGAAACCCCCCGGGACAGGGGAAGGCAGCCCCAGCATTTT. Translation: CASETPRDRGRQPQHF.

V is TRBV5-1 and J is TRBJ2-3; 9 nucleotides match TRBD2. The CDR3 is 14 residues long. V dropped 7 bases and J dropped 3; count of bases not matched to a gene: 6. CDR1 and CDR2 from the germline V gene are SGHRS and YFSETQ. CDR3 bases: TGCGCCAGCGGGGTAGCGGGGGATACAGATACGCAGTATTTT. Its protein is CASGVAGDTDTQYF.

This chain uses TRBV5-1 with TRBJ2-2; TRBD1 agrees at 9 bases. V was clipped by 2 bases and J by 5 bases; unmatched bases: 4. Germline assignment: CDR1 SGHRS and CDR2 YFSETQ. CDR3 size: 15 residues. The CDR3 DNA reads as TGCGCCAGCAGCTTCAGGACAGGGGATACCGGGGAGCTGTTTTTT. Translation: CASSFRTGDTGELFF.

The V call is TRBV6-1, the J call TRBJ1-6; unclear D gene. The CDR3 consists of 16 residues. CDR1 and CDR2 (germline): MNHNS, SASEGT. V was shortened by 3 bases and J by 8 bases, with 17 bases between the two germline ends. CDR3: CASSDRTRLDYSPLHF. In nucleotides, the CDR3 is TGTGCCAGCAGTGACAGGACCAGACTAGACTATTCACCCCTCCACTTT.